Listed below are T cell receptor beta chains from one sample, sequenced in a study of metastatic and nonmetastatic thyroid tumors. TCRdb re-clonotyped the PCR reads via MiXCR. Of some 86,000 clones listed, around 12% are singletons. Specimen: tumor tissue. Receptor source: a female donor with papillary thyroid cancer or a benign thyroid nodule (not recorded which). Some clones in this sample may be carry-over from other donors' samples. The CDR3 runs from the conserved cysteine through the conserved F or W. A D gene is named only where the DNA matches it firmly. Clone size is not always given. Where it is, it says once, few, many or a class for expanded clones.

abundance: many; j_gene: TRBJ2-2; d_gene: NA; v_gene: TRBV4-1; CDR3aa: CASSQGETTVWTGELFF; CDR3nt: TGCGCCAGCAGCCAAGGGGAGACGACAGTCTGGACCGGGGAGCTGTTTTTT
abundance: few; j_gene: TRBJ2-7; d_gene: TRBD2; v_gene: TRBV12-3/TRBV12-4; CDR3aa: CASSTGTRDSYEQYF; CDR3nt: TGTGCCAGCAGTACCGGGACTAGAGACTCCTACGAGCAGTACTTC
abundance: many; j_gene: TRBJ1-6; d_gene: NA; v_gene: TRBV12-5; CDR3aa: CASDSGSYNSPLHF; CDR3nt: TGTGCTAGTGATTCGGGCTCCTATAATTCACCCCTCCACTTT
abundance: many; j_gene: TRBJ2-3; d_gene: NA; v_gene: TRBV5-4; CDR3aa: CASSLDPPGTSTDTQYF; CDR3nt: TGTGCCAGCAGCTTGGATCCTCCGGGGACCAGCACAGATACGCAGTATTTT
abundance: many; j_gene: TRBJ2-5; d_gene: NA; v_gene: TRBV4-2; CDR3aa: CASSAGVAQTQYF; CDR3nt: TGTGCCAGCAGCGCAGGAGTGGCTCAGACCCAGTACTTC
abundance: many; j_gene: TRBJ1-2; d_gene: NA; v_gene: TRBV19; CDR3aa: CASSIADRIIYGYTF; CDR3nt: TGTGCCAGTAGTATAGCTGACCGAATTATATATGGCTACACCTTC
abundance: many; j_gene: TRBJ2-5; d_gene: NA; v_gene: TRBV28; CDR3aa: CASIGERTQYF; CDR3nt: TGTGCCAGCATCGGGGAACGGACCCAGTACTTC
abundance: many; j_gene: TRBJ2-7; d_gene: NA; v_gene: TRBV5-1; CDR3aa: CASSLLGSYEQYF; CDR3nt: TGCGCCAGCAGCTTGTTGGGCTCCTACGAGCAGTACTTC
abundance: many; j_gene: TRBJ2-1; d_gene: TRBD2; v_gene: TRBV10-3; CDR3aa: CAISVITSGSSYNEQFF; CDR3nt: TGTGCCATCAGTGTCATCACTAGCGGGAGCTCCTACAATGAGCAGTTCTTC
abundance: NA; j_gene: TRBJ2-7; d_gene: NA; v_gene: TRBV6-1; CDR3aa: CATKEGSYEQYF; CDR3nt: TGTGCTACCAAGGAGGGTTCCTACGAGCAGTACTTC
abundance: many; j_gene: TRBJ1-4; d_gene: NA; v_gene: TRBV6-1; CDR3aa: CASSWGSSSNEKLFF; CDR3nt: TGTGCCAGCAGCTGGGGATCTTCGAGTAATGAAAAACTGTTTTTT
abundance: many; j_gene: TRBJ1-2; d_gene: NA; v_gene: TRBV5-4; CDR3aa: CASSLLTGYDGYTF; CDR3nt: TGTGCCAGCAGCTTGCTGACCGGTTATGACGGCTACACCTTC
abundance: few; j_gene: TRBJ2-7; d_gene: TRBD2; v_gene: TRBV6-5; CDR3aa: CASRRQTSGFSPESGQYF; CDR3nt: TGTGCCAGCAGAAGACAGACTAGCGGGTTTTCCCCAGAGAGCGGGCAGTACTTC
abundance: many; j_gene: TRBJ2-1; d_gene: NA; v_gene: TRBV20-1; CDR3aa: CSARDPQELVSEQFF; CDR3nt: TGCAGTGCTAGAGATCCGCAGGAGCTAGTGAGTGAGCAGTTCTTC
abundance: many; j_gene: TRBJ1-5; d_gene: TRBD1; v_gene: TRBV28; CDR3aa: CASSGDRSSNQPQHF; CDR3nt: TGTGCCAGCAGTGGGGACAGAAGTAGCAATCAGCCCCAGCATTTT
abundance: few; j_gene: TRBJ2-1; d_gene: NA; v_gene: TRBV30; CDR3aa: CAWSSGWGHEQFF; CDR3nt: TGTGCCTGGAGTAGCGGATGGGGGCATGAGCAGTTCTTC
abundance: many; j_gene: TRBJ1-3; d_gene: NA; v_gene: TRBV19; CDR3aa: CASFALRGAPSGNTIYF; CDR3nt: TGTGCCAGTTTCGCACTAAGAGGGGCACCCTCTGGAAACACCATATATTTT
abundance: many; j_gene: TRBJ1-2; d_gene: NA; v_gene: TRBV19; CDR3aa: CASSIVQGTASNYGYTF; CDR3nt: TGTGCCAGTAGTATAGTTCAGGGGACCGCTTCTAACTATGGCTACACCTTC
abundance: many; j_gene: TRBJ2-7; d_gene: TRBD2; v_gene: TRBV5-1; CDR3aa: CASTPEGRAYEQYF; CDR3nt: TGCGCCAGCACCCCCGAAGGGAGGGCCTACGAGCAGTACTTC
abundance: many; j_gene: TRBJ2-5; d_gene: TRBD1; v_gene: TRBV30; CDR3aa: CAWNRLHRGLRGETQYF; CDR3nt: TGTGCCTGGAACCGACTCCACAGGGGGCTGCGGGGAGAGACCCAGTACTTC
abundance: many; j_gene: TRBJ1-4; d_gene: NA; v_gene: TRBV4-2; CDR3aa: CASSQSSYNEKLFF; CDR3nt: TGTGCCAGCAGCCAGTCCAGTTATAATGAAAAACTGTTTTTT
abundance: many; j_gene: TRBJ2-3; d_gene: NA; v_gene: TRBV28; CDR3aa: CASSSTIRSTDTQYF; CDR3nt: TGTGCCAGCTCCTCGACGATACGAAGCACAGATACGCAGTATTTT
abundance: many; j_gene: TRBJ1-1; d_gene: NA; v_gene: TRBV19; CDR3aa: CASSIARVETEAFF; CDR3nt: TGTGCCAGTAGTATAGCTCGAGTCGAGACTGAAGCTTTCTTT
abundance: many; j_gene: TRBJ2-3; d_gene: NA; v_gene: TRBV18; CDR3aa: CASSPPYEAGRGTDTQYF; CDR3nt: TGTGCCAGCTCACCCCCTTATGAGGCGGGAAGAGGGACAGATACGCAGTATTTT